This T cell receptor beta chain comes out of a study of blood T cell repertoires in COVID-19. Source study methods: How many nucleated cells were present was estimated from reference gene primer amplification. Using immunoSEQ multiplex PCR, the repertoire was profiled, and TCRdb retains in-frame clones only, with some absent. Clone size and V and J calls were adopted from that table, with D and trimming inferred from the DNA. The table has under 40,000 clones, approximately 86% seen once; the top ten hold about a quarter. The CDR3 is made up of 20 amino acids. CDR1 and CDR2 (germline): MNHEY, SMNVEV (reference sequence). The trim removed 7 bases at V and 4 bases at J, leaving 21 bases unmatched.

The source of this sequence is a woman at least 80 years old with active or convalescent COVID-19. Material for sequencing was peripheral blood. The rearrangement links TRBV27 to TRBJ2-1; 11 positions match TRBD2. The CDR3 DNA is TGTGCCAGCAAAAATTTTGGGGCTAGCGGGGGGTTCGGGAGTTACAATGAGCAGTTCTTC. Its protein is CASKNFGASGGFGSYNEQFF.